This T cell receptor beta chain was recorded in a study of blood T cell repertoires in COVID-19 (TCRdb year 2020). At the level of the whole study: The collaborator samples originated in the United States, Italy and Spain and spanned the acute and convalescent phases of COVID-19. Samples came from the ongoing ImmuneRACE study (first 160 participants) plus 1,254 subjects from 6 global collaborators. Where HLA class I and class II types were available, the types were taken from metadata supplied by the sample provider, not from assay-based typing. The dataset comprised deeply sampled blood TCRbeta repertoires from subjects exposed to, actively infected with, or recovered from COVID-19. The prospective study material was composed of cDNA or gDNA derived from T cells, B-cell-depleted T cells, or PBMCs. The sample metadata nearly always contained a de-identified subject ID, COVID-19 status, age in years and sex. The repertoires were released in a freely available public database meant as a resource for research on the immune response to SARS-CoV-2.

Study-level results and caveats: The quantity of clinical and demographic metadata differed by source and by participant and was supplied without curation.

V is shortened by 4 bases, J by 4 bases, and the region joining them spans 7 bases. The CDR3 goes from the cysteine to the phenylalanine over 12 residues. Only the CDR3 DNA stays, 36 bases, in frame from base 1. CDR1 and CDR2 were assigned from the germline V gene as MNHEY and SVGAGI. Participants in the prospective study were aged roughly 18 to 89 years, lived in 20 to 25 United States geographic areas, and enrolled through a virtual design. In the prospective study, cohorts were assigned on the basis of participant-reported clinical history obtained from a screening survey and a study questionnaire. ImmuneRACE Cohort 3 recovered participants were defined by two consecutive negative NP/OP PCR tests, healthcare professional clearance, or symptom resolution. Mobile phlebotomists in the prospective study collected whole blood, serum and a nasopharyngeal or oropharyngeal swab from every participant. Additional blood draws and questionnaires over an approximately two-month period could optionally be provided by prospective study participants. Before DNA extraction, blood samples from the prospective study were shipped at room temperature or frozen.

The immunoSEQ Assay, a bias-controlled multiplex PCR, was used to amplify TCRbeta CDR3 regions from genomic DNA. Processing in the source paper ran as follows. Within the assay, amplification of reference gene primers was used to estimate how many nucleated cells each sample contained. To quantify the absolute abundance of each unique TCRbeta CDR3 rearrangement, sequence reads were collapsed and filtered. For each sample, productive Simpson clonality was calculated by taking the square root of Simpson's diversity index across productive rearrangements. TCRdb retrieved this table from immuneACCESS and kept in-frame rearrangements only. Not all clones are present; in checked studies, unresolved V genes account for under half, and no reason is known for the remainder. The D gene and trimming were derived from the DNA, and the V and J assignments and clone size from that table. The sample table shows more than 200,000 clones, and 65% to 90% are seen once. The ten largest make up about 1.7% of the sample.

For this clone: Its recognized antigen is unknown. No quality values exist for individual bases; no much larger clone is one base distant.

This clonotype originated in a man aged 40-55 years who had recovered from COVID-19. Sequences were obtained from PBMCs or T cells enriched from blood (not recorded which). This chain joins TRBV6-5 to TRBJ1-1, with the D gene too uncertain to name. The nucleotides read TGTGCCAGCAGTTCGACGGGCACTGAAGCTTTCTTT. Its protein is CASSSTGTEAFF.